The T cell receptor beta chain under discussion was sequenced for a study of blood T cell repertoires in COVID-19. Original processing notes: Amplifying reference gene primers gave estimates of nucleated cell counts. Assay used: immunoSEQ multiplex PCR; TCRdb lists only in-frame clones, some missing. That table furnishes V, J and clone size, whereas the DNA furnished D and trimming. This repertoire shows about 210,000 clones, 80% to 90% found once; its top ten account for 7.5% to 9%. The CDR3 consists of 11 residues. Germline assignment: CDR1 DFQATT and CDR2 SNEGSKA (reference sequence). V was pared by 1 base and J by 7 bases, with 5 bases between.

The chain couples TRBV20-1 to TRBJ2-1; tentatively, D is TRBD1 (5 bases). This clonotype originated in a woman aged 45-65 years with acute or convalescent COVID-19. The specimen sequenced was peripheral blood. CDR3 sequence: CSARAGNEQFF. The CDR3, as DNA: TGCAGTGCTAGAGCAGGGAATGAGCAGTTCTTC.